A selection of T cell receptor beta chains follows, all from one sample in a study of human T cells and chemical hapten exposure. TCRdb reprocessed the RACE reads via MiXCR and lists one record per CDR3 protein. The table includes some 97,000 distinct CDR3 sequences, less than 35% detected once. The sequences come from whole blood, collected in connection with sensitization to the hapten diphenylcyclopropenone (DPC). These receptors originate from a man aged 35-49 years with alopecia areata. Some clones in this sample may be carry-over from other donors' samples. The CDR3 runs from the conserved cysteine through the conserved F or W. The D gene is left open where the match is weak. Clone size is stated in some rows and not others, as once, few, many or a class when expanded.

>TRBV11-2|NA|once|TRBJ2-7
CASSFWGSSYEQYF
TGTGCCAGCAGCTTTTGGGGTAGCAGCTACGAGCAGTACTTC
>TRBV21-1|NA|once|TRBJ2-6
CASSKVGGAGANVLTF
TGTGCCAGCAGCAAAGTGGGGGGTGCCGGGGCCAACGTCCTGACTTTC
>TRBV20-1|TRBD2|NA|TRBJ2-3
CSARKSGTSGTDTQYF
TGCAGTGCCAGGAAGTCAGGGACTAGCGGCACAGATACGCAGTATTTT
>TRBV10-3|TRBD2|NA|TRBJ2-5
CAITKDGGETQYF
TGTGCCATCACCAAGGACGGGGGGGAGACCCAGTACTTC
>TRBV14|NA|NA|TRBJ2-7
CASSQAAGSYEQYF
TGTGCCAGCAGCCAAGCTGCGGGAAGCTACGAGCAGTACTTC
>TRBV20-1|NA|few|TRBJ1-6
CSARDNSHNSPLHF
TGCAGTGCTAGAGATAACAGTCATAATTCACCCCTCCACTTT
>TRBV20-1|TRBD2|NA|TRBJ2-1
CSSGTYNEQFF
TGCAGTAGCGGGACCTACAATGAGCAGTTCTTC
>TRBV6-6|NA|NA|TRBJ1-1
CASGNTEAFF
TGTGCCAGCGGAAACACTGAAGCTTTCTTT
>TRBV4-2|TRBD2|NA|TRBJ2-3
CASSQELGLAGTDTQYF
TGTGCCAGCAGCCAAGAACTGGGACTAGCGGGCACAGATACGCAGTATTTT
>TRBV6-2/TRBV6-3|NA|NA|TRBJ2-7
CASSSILNYEQYF
TGTGCCAGCAGTTCCATCCTCAACTACGAGCAGTACTTC
>TRBV7-2|NA|few|TRBJ1-5
CASSLGHRTGQQPQHF
TGTGCCAGCAGCTTAGGTCATCGAACAGGACAACAGCCCCAGCATTTT
>TRBV4-2|TRBD2|NA|TRBJ2-3
CASSQALAGGHTDTQYF
TGTGCCAGCAGCCAAGCCCTAGCGGGAGGCCACACAGATACGCAGTATTTT
>TRBV30|NA|few|TRBJ2-3
CAWSGMGNTQYF
TGTGCCTGGAGTGGTATGGGAAATACGCAGTATTTT
>TRBV7-9|NA|NA|TRBJ2-1
CASSLVQGGYNEQFF
TGTGCCAGCAGCTTAGTACAGGGAGGGTACAATGAGCAGTTCTTC
>TRBV7-7|NA|NA|TRBJ2-3
CASSSLAGFGTDTQYF
TGTGCCAGCAGCTCCTTGGCCGGGTTCGGCACAGATACGCAGTATTTT
>TRBV6-6|NA|NA|TRBJ2-3
CASSPTAGFTDTQYF
TGTGCCAGCAGCCCGACCGCCGGATTCACAGATACGCAGTATTTT
>TRBV14|NA|NA|TRBJ2-1
CASSQGLNFAYNEQFF
TGTGCCAGCAGCCAAGGTCTGAATTTTGCCTACAATGAGCAGTTCTTC
>TRBV15|NA|NA|TRBJ1-4
CATSRPPEKLFF
TGTGCCACCAGCAGACCACCCGAAAAACTGTTTTTT
>TRBV7-9|NA|few|TRBJ2-7
CASSLGTRDLYVEQYF
TGTGCCAGCAGCTTAGGAACCCGGGACTTGTATGTCGAGCAGTACTTC
>TRBV4-2|TRBD1|few|TRBJ2-1
CASSPTGDRFYNEQFF
TGTGCCAGCAGCCCTACAGGGGATCGCTTCTACAATGAGCAGTTCTTC
>TRBV20-1|TRBD2|few|TRBJ2-5
CSTVLAGRETQYF
TGCAGTACGGTATTAGCGGGACGGGAGACCCAGTACTTC
>TRBV9|NA|few|TRBJ1-1
CASSDSPMGTEAFF
TGTGCCAGCAGTGATAGTCCGATGGGCACTGAAGCTTTCTTT
>TRBV5-1|TRBD1|few|TRBJ1-4
CASSLGTGLNEKLFF
TGCGCCAGCAGCTTGGGGACAGGGCTAAATGAAAAACTGTTTTTT
>TRBV20-1|NA|few|TRBJ2-5
CSARDPNSRGGETQYF
TGCAGTGCTAGAGATCCTAACAGTCGGGGAGGAGAGACCCAGTACTTC
>TRBV10-2|NA|NA|TRBJ2-2
CASSELAGELFF
TGCGCCAGCAGTGAATTAGCCGGGGAGCTGTTTTTT
>TRBV7-9|NA|NA|TRBJ2-5
CASSPIGKAETQYF
TGTGCCAGCAGCCCGATAGGGAAAGCCGAGACCCAGTACTTC
>TRBV7-2|TRBD1|few|TRBJ2-3
CASSSHRGNKDTQYF
TGTGCCAGCAGCTCACACAGGGGAAATAAAGATACGCAGTATTTT
>TRBV4-1|TRBD2|few|TRBJ2-1
CASSQDIGTSGLDEQFF
TGCGCCAGCAGCCAAGATATCGGGACTAGCGGGTTGGATGAGCAGTTCTTC
>TRBV29-1|TRBD2|NA|TRBJ2-1
CSVEDMREKRGHNEQFF
TGCAGCGTTGAAGACATGCGGGAGAAACGAGGTCACAATGAGCAGTTCTTC
>TRBV5-1|TRBD1|NA|TRBJ1-6
CASRDTGGGSPLHF
TGCGCCAGCAGAGACACAGGGGGGGGTTCACCCCTCCACTTT
>TRBV4-3|NA|few|TRBJ1-4
CASSQDPAANEKLFF
TGCGCCAGCAGCCAAGATCCGGCTGCCAATGAAAAACTGTTTTTT
>TRBV29-1|TRBD2|NA|TRBJ2-7
CSVVIAGRSNYEQYF
TGCAGCGTTGTGATAGCGGGAAGATCGAATTACGAGCAGTACTTC
>TRBV2|TRBD1|NA|TRBJ1-1
CASRGQGGTEAFF
TGTGCCAGCAGGGGACAGGGTGGCACTGAAGCTTTCTTT
>TRBV19|TRBD2|NA|TRBJ2-1
CASSPGGNEQFF
TGTGCCAGTAGCCCCGGGGGGAATGAGCAGTTCTTC
>TRBV29-1|TRBD1|few|TRBJ2-3
CSVAGQGAGTDTQYF
TGCAGCGTTGCGGGACAGGGGGCAGGGACAGATACGCAGTATTTT
>TRBV20-1|TRBD2|NA|TRBJ2-1
CSAVGILAVASSYNEQFF
TGCAGTGCCGTAGGAATCCTAGCGGTTGCCAGCTCCTACAATGAGCAGTTCTTC
>TRBV27|TRBD2|NA|TRBJ2-2
CASSNRLAGAGLNTGELFF
TGTGCCAGCAGTAACCGACTAGCGGGAGCGGGATTAAACACCGGGGAGCTGTTTTTT
>TRBV20-1|NA|few|TRBJ1-5
CSATIGDNQPQHF
TGCAGTGCTACTATAGGGGACAATCAGCCCCAGCATTTT
>TRBV3-1|NA|NA|TRBJ2-3
CASSPPYRGGRSDTQYF
TGTGCCAGCAGCCCCCCCTACAGGGGAGGGAGGTCAGATACGCAGTATTTT
>TRBV2|NA|NA|TRBJ2-7
CASSPYYEQYF
TGTGCCAGCAGTCCATATTACGAGCAGTACTTC
>TRBV7-2|NA|NA|TRBJ2-5
CASSHGARQETQYF
TGTGCCAGCAGCCACGGGGCCCGTCAAGAGACCCAGTACTTC